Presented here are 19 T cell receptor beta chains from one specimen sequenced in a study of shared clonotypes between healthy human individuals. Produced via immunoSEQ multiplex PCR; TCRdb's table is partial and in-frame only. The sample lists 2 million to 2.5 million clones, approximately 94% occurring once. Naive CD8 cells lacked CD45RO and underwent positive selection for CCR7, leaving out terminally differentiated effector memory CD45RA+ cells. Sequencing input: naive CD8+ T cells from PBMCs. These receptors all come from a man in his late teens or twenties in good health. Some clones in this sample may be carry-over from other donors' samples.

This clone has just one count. The CDR3 sequence: CASSSLGNTIYF. The CDR3 DNA follows: TGTGCCAGCAGCTCACTGGGAAACACCATATATTTT. The chain recombines TRBV5-6 with TRBJ1-3; no reliable D call. Germline V gene data show CDR1 as SGHDT and CDR2 as YYEEEE. Trimming took off 3 bases at V and 4 bases at J, with 5 bases between the two ends. The CDR3 totals 12 residues.

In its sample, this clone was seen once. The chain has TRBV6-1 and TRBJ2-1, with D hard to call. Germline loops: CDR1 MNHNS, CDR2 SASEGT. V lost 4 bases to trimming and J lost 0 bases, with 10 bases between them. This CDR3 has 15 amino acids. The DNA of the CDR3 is TGTGCCAGCAGTGTAGATAGAAGCTCCTACAATGAGCAGTTCTTC. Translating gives CASSVDRSSYNEQFF.

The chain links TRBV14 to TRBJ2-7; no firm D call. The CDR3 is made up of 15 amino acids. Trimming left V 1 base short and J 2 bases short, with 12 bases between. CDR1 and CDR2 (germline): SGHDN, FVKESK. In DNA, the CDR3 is TGTGCCAGCAGCCAAGCGGCTAGTTTCCCCTACGAGCAGTACTTC. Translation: CASSQAASFPYEQYF.

The CDR3 loop is CASSLARTLVYNEQFF. As DNA, the CDR3 is TGTGCCAGCAGCTTGGCCCGAACCCTCGTGTACAATGAGCAGTTCTTC. V gene TRBV5-6 combines with J gene TRBJ2-1; D unresolved. CDR3 length: 16 residues. Germline-derived CDR1 and CDR2 are SGHDT and YYEEEE. The V end lost 0 bases, the J end lost 4 bases, and 14 bases lay between the germline ends.

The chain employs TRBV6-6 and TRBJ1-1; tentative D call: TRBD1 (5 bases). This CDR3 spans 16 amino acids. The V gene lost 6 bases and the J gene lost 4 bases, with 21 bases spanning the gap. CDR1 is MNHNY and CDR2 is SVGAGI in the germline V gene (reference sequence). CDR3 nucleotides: TGTGCCAGCAGACCCAGGTTGGCCGGGAGGGGCACTGAAGCTTTCTTT. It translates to CASRPRLAGRGTEAFF.

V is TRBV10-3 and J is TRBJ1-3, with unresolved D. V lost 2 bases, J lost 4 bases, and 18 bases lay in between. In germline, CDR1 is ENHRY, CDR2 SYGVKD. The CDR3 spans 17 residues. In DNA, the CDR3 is TGTGCCATCAGTGAGGCGATAGTATCGCGCGTCGGAAACACCATATATTTT. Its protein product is CAISEAIVSRVGNTIYF.

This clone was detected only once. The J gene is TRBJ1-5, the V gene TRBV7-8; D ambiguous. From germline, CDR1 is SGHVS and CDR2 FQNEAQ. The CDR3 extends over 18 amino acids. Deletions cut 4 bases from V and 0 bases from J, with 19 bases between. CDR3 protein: CASSSMGQWIDSNQPQHF. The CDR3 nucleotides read TGTGCCAGCAGCTCAATGGGCCAGTGGATTGATAGCAATCAGCCCCAGCATTTT. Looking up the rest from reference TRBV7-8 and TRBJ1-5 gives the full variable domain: GAGVSQSPRYKVAKRGQDVALRCDPISGHVSLFWYQQALGQGPEFLTYFQNEAQLDKSGLPSDRFFAERPEGSVSTLKIQRTQQEDSAVYLCASSSMGQWIDSNQPQHFGDGTRLSIL.

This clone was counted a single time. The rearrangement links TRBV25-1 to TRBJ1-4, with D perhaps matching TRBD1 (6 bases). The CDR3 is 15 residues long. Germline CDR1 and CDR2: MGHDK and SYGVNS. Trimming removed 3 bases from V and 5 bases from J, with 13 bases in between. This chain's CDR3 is CASSEDEDRNEKLFF. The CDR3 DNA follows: TGTGCCAGCAGTGAGGATGAGGACAGAAATGAAAAACTGTTTTTT.

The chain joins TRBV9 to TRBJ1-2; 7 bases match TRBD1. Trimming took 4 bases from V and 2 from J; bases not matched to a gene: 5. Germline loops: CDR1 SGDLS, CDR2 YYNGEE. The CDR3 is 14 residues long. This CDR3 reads CASSFRDSNYGYTF. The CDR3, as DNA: TGTGCCAGCAGCTTCCGGGACAGCAACTATGGCTACACCTTC.

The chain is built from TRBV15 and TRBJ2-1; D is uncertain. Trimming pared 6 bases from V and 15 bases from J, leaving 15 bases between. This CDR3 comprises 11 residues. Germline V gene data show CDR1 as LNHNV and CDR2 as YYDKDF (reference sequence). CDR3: CATRELGPRFF. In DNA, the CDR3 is TGTGCCACCAGGGAATTGGGTCCGCGGTTCTTC.

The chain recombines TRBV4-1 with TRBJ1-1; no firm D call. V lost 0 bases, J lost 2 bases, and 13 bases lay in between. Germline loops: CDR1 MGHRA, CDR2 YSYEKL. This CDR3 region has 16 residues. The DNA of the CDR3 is TGCGCCAGCAGCCAAGATAGGACCGGGCCCAACACTGAAGCTTTCTTT. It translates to CASSQDRTGPNTEAFF.

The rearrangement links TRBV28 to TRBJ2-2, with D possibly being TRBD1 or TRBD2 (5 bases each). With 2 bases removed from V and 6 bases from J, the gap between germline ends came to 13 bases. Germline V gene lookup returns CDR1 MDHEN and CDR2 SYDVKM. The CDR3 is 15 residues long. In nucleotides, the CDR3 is TGTGCCAGCAGTTTAGGCCGGGACGTCTCCGGGGAGCTGTTTTTT. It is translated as CASSLGRDVSGELFF.

CDR3 protein: CASSSAHLGQGAVDEQFF. CDR3 sequence (DNA): TGTGCCAGCAGCTCAGCCCACTTGGGACAGGGGGCCGTCGATGAGCAGTTCTTC. The chain uses TRBV7-6 and TRBJ2-1, with 12 nucleotides matching TRBD1. Germline V lookup: CDR1 SGHVS, CDR2 FNYEAQ. The CDR3 length is 18 residues. After removal of 4 bases from V and 8 bases from J, the junction contained 15 bases not matched to a gene.

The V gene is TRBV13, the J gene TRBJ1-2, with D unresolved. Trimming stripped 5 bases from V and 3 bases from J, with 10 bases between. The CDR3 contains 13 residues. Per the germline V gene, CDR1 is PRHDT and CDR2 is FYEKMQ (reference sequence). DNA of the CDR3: TGTGCCAGCAGCCTATCCATGGACTATGGCTACACCTTC. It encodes CASSLSMDYGYTF.

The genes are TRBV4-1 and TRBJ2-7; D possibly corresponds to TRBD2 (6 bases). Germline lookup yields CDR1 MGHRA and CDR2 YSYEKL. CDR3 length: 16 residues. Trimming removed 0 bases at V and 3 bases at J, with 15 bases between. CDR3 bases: TGCGCCAGCAGCCAAGATCTCACGGCGGGAAGCTACGAGCAGTACTTC. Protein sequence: CASSQDLTAGSYEQYF.

CDR3 sequence: CASSFKDHYEQYF. For the CDR3, the DNA is TGTGCCAGCAGCTTCAAAGATCACTACGAGCAGTACTTC. The V gene is TRBV5-6, the J gene TRBJ2-7; D not resolved. The CDR3 has 13 residues. V was pared by 2 bases and J by 3 bases, with 9 bases between. CDR1 is SGHDT, CDR2 YYEEEE, per germline.

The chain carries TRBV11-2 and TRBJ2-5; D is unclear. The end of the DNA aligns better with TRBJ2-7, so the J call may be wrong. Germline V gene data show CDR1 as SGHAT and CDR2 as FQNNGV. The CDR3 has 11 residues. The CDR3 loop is CASSFASEQYF. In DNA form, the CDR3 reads TGTGCCAGCAGCTTTGCAAGCGAGCAGTACTTC.

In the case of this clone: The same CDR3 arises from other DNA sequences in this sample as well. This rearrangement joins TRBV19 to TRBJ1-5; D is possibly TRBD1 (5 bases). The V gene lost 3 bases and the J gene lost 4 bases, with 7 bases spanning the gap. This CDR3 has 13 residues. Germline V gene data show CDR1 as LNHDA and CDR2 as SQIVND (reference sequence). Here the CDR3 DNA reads TGTGCCAGTAGTATTGGGGGAAATCAGCCCCAGCATTTT. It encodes CASSIGGNQPQHF.

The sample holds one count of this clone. The CDR3 reads CASSLRPSGGIYEQYF. CDR3 coding DNA: TGTGCCAGCAGCTTAAGGCCCTCTGGGGGCATCTACGAGCAGTACTTC. V gene TRBV7-6 combines with J gene TRBJ2-7, with TRBD1 as a possible D gene (6 bases). Trimming pared 2 bases from V and 3 bases from J, leaving 17 bases between. The CDR3 sequence is 16 residues long. Germline CDR1 reads SGHVS; CDR2 reads FNYEAQ.